This T cell receptor beta chain derives from a study of cytomegalovirus exposure and HLA in healthy donors. Study background: Among over 350 genotyped donors, around 80% fell in the Caucasian-associated ancestry cluster.

As regards this clone: Its cognate antigen is unknown.

Trimming pared 1 base from V and 4 bases from J, leaving 6 bases between. The CDR3 runs 13 residues. CDR1 MGHRA and CDR2 YSYEKL come from the germline V gene. Findings of the study overall: In a later analysis, TCR beta V- and J-gene trimming was associated with a missense DCLRE1C variant. Most CMV-associated TCR beta chains were later found to appear HLA-restricted. Previously analyzed data showed that most TCR beta V segments were productive at a frequency of about 90% or about 30%.

A multiplex PCR was run with 60 Vbeta primers and 13 Jbeta primers. Sequencing was performed with immunoSEQ multiplex PCR; in TCRdb, only in-frame clones are kept and a portion is missing. The repertoire holds about 150,000 clones, with over 70% as singletons. The sample comprised PBMCs. The TCR originated in a man under 40 in good health and CMV-seropositive. The chain links TRBV4-1 to TRBJ2-3; tentative D call: TRBD2 (6 bases). The CDR3 loop is CASSQGLADTQYF. The CDR3 DNA reads as TGCGCCAGCAGCCAAGGACTAGCAGATACGCAGTATTTT.